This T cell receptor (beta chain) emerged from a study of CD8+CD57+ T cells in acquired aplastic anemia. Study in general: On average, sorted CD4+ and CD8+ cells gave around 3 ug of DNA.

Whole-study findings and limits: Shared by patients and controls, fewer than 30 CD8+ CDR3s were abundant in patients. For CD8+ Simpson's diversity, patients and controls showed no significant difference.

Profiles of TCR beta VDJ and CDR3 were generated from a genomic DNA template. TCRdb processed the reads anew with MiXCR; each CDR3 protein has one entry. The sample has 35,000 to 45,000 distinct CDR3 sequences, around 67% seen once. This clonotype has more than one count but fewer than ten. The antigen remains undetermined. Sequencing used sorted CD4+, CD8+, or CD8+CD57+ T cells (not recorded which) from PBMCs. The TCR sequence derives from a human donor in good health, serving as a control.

This CDR3 reads CASSSNPGYSYEQYF. As DNA, the CDR3 is TGTGCCAGCAGCTCAAACCCAGGTTACTCCTACGAGCAGTACTTC. V and J are TRBV7-8 and TRBJ2-7; no clear D. Germline V CDR1 and CDR2: SGHVS, FQNEAQ. Trimming took off 4 bases at V and 0 bases at J, with 13 bases between the two ends. The CDR3 is made up of 15 amino acids.